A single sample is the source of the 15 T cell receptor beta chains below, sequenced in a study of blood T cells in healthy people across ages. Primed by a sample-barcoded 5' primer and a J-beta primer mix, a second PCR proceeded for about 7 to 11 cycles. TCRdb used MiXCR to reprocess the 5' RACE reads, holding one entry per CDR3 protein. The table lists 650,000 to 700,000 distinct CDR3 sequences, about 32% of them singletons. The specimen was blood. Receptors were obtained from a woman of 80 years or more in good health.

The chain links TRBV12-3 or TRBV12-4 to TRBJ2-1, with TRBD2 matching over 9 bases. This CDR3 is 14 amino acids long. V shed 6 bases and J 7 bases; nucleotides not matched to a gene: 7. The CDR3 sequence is CASRVAGDINEQFF. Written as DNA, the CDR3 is TGTGCCAGCAGAGTAGCGGGAGATATAAATGAGCAGTTCTTC.

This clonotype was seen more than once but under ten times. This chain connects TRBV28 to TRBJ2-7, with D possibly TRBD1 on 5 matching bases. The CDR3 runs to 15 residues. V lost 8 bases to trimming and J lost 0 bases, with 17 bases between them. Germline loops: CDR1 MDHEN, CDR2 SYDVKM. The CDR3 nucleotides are TGTGCCAGCCTTCCCGAGGACACGGGCTCCTACGAGCAGTACTTC. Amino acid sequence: CASLPEDTGSYEQYF.

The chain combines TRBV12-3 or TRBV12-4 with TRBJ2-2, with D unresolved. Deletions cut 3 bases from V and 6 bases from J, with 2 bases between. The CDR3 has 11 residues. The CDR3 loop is CASSFAGELFF. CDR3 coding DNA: TGTGCCAGCAGTTTCGCCGGGGAGCTGTTTTTT.

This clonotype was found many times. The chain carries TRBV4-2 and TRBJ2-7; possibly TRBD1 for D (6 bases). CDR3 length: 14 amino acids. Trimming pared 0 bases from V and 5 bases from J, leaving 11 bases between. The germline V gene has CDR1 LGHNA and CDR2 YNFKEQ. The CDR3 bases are TGTGCCAGCAGCCAAGAAACAGGGCGCGACGAGCAGTACTTC. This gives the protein CASSQETGRDEQYF.

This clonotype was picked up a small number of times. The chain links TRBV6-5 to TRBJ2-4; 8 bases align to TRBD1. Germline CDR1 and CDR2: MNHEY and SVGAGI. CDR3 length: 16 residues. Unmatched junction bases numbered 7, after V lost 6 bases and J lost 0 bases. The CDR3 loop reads CASSTRTGLAKNIQYF. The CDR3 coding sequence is TGTGCCAGCAGCACTCGGACAGGGCTAGCCAAAAACATTCAGTACTTC.

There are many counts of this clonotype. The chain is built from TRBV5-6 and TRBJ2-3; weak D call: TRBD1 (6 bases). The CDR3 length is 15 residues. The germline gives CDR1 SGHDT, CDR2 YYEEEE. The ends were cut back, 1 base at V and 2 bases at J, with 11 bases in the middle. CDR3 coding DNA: TGTGCCAGCAGCTTGAAGGGGGAACCCACAGATACGCAGTATTTT. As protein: CASSLKGEPTDTQYF.

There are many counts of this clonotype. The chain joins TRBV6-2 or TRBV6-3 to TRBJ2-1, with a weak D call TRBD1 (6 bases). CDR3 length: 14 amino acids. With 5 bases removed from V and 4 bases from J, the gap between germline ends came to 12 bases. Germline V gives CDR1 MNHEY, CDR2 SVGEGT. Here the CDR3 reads CASSSPDRYNEQFF. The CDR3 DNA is TGTGCCAGCAGTAGCCCTGACAGGTACAATGAGCAGTTCTTC.

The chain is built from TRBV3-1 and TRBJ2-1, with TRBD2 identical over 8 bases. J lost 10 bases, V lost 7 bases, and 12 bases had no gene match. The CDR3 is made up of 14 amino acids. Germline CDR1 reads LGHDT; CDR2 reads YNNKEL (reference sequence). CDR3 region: CASNPDRAGVEQFF. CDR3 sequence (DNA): TGTGCCAGCAACCCAGATCGAGCGGGGGTCGAGCAGTTCTTC.

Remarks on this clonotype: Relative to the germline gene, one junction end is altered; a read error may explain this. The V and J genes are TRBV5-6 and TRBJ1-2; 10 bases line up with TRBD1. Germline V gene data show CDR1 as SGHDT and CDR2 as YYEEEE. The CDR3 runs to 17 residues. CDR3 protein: CASSFRGLGQGSYGFTF. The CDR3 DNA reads TGTGCCAGCAGCTTTCGTGGGCTGGGACAGGGGAGCTATGGCTTCACCTTC.

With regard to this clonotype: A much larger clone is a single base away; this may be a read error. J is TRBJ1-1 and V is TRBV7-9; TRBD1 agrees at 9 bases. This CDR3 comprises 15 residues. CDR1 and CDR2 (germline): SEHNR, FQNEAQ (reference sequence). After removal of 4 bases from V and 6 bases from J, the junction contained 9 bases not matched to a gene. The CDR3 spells CASSSGTGMGAEAFF. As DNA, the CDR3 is TGTGCCAGCAGCTCCGGGACAGGGATGGGCGCTGAAGCTTTCTTT.

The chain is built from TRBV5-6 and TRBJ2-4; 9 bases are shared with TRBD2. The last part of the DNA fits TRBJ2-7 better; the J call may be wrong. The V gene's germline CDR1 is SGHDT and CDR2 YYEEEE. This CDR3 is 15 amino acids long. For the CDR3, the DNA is TGTGCCAGCAGCTCCGTCTCGCGGGGGGGCTACGAGCAGTACTTC. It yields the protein CASSSVSRGGYEQYF.

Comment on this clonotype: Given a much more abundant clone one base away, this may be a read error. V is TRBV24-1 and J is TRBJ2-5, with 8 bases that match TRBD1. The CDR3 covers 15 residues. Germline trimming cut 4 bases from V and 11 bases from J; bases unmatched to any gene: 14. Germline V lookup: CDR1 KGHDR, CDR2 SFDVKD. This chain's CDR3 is CATSDPMTGVNEQYF. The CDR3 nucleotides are TGTGCCACCAGTGACCCTATGACAGGGGTGAATGAGCAGTACTTC.

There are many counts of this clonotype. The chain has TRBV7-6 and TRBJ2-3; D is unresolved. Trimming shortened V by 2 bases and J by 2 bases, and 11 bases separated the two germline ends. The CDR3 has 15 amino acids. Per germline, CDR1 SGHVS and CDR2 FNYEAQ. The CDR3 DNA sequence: TGTGCCAGCAGCTTACAAGGTCGTGCCACAGATACGCAGTATTTT. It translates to CASSLQGRATDTQYF.

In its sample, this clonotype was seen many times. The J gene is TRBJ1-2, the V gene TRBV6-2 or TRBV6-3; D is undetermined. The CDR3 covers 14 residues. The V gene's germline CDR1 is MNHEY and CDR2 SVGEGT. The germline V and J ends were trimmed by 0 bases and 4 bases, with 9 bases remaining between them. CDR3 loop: CASSYSTQPYGYTF. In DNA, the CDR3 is TGTGCCAGCAGTTACTCGACCCAGCCCTATGGCTACACCTTC.

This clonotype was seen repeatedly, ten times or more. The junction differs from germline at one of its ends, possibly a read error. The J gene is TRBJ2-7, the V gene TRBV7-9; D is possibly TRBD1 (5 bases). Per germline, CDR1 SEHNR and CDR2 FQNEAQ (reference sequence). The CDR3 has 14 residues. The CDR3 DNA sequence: TGCGCCAGCAGCCCGCAGGGCCAAACCTACGAGCAGTACTTC. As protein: CASSPQGQTYEQYF.